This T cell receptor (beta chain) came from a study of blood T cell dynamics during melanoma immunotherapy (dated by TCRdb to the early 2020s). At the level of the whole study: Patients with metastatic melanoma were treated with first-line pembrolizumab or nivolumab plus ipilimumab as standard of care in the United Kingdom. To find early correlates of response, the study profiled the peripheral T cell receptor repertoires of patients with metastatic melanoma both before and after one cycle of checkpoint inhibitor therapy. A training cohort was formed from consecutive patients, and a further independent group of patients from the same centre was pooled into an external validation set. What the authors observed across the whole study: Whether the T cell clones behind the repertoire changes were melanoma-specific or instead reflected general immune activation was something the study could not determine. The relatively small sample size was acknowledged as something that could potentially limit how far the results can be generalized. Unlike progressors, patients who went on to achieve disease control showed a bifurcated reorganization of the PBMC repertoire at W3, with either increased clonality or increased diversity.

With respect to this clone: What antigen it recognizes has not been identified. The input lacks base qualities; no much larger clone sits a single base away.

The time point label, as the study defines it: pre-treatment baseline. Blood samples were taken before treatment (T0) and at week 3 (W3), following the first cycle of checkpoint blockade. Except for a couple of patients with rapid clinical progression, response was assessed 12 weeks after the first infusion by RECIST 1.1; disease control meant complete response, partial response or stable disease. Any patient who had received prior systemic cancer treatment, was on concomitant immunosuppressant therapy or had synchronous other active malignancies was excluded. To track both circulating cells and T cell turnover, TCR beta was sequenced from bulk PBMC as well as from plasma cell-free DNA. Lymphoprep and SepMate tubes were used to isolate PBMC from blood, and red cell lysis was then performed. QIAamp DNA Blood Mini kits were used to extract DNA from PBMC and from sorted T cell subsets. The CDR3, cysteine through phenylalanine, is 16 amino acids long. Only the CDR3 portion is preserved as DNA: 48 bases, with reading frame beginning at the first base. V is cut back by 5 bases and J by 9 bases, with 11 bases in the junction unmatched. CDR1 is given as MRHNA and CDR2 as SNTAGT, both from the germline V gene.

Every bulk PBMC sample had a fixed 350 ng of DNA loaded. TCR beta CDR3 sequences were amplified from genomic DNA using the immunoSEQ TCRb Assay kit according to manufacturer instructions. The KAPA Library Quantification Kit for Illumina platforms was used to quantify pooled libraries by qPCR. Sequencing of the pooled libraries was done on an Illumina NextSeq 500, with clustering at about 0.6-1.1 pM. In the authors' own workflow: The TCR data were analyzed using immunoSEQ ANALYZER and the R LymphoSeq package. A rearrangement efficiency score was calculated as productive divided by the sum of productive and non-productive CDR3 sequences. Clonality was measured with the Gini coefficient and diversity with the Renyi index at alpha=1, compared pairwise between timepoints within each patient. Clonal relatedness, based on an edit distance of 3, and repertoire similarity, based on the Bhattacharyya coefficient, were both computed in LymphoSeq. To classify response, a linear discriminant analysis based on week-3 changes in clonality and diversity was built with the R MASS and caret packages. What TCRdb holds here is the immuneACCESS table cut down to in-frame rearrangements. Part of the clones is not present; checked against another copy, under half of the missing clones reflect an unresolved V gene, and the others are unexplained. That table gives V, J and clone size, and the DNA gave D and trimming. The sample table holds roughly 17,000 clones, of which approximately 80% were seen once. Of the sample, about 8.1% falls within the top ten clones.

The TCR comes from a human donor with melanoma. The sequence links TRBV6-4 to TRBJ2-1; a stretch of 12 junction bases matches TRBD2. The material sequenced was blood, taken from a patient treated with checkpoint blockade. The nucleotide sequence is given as TGTGCCAGCAGTCCTCGGACTAGCGGGGTGTCTAGTGAGCAGTTCTTC. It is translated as CASSPRTSGVSSEQFF.